This T cell receptor (beta chain) emerged from a study of CD8 T cells in Susac syndrome. Random hexamers were used to reverse transcribe the RNA input (about 0.45 to 1 ug). TCR beta CDR3 was amplified by immunoSEQ multiplex PCR. This amplification extended across 54 Vbeta and 13 Jbeta segments. TCRdb recomputed calls from the immunoSEQ multiplex PCR reads with MiXCR, one row per CDR3 protein. Counted here are about 190,000 distinct CDR3 sequences, nearly 97% occurring once; the ten biggest clones make up 0.09% to 0.1%. The V and J ends lost 3 bases and 10 bases respectively, with 10 bases between them. Germline V gene sequence: CDR1 LGHDT, CDR2 YNNKEL (reference sequence). CDR3 length: 13 amino acids. Negative isolation yielded the CD8+ and CD4+ T cells, while FACS enriched the TEMRA cells.

This sequence originates from a human donor with Susac syndrome. Sequencing used CD4+ T cells from PBMCs. The V and J genes are TRBV3-1 and TRBJ1-6; TRBD1 is a possible D gene (6 bases). The CDR3 bases are TGTGCCAGCAGCCAGGGGAGGGGGTCACCCCTCCACTTT. This translates into CASSQGRGSPLHF.